A selection of T cell receptor beta chains follows, all from one sample in a study of T cells in Graves' hyperthyroidism and ophthalmopathy. TCRdb called the multiplex PCR reads again in MiXCR, with one record for every CDR3 protein. The sample includes approximately 560,000 distinct CDR3 sequences, 46% of them seen just once. Sequencing was done on a sample of peripheral blood or thyroid tissue (not recorded which). These TCRs come from a woman under 30 with Graves' hyperthyroidism. Both conserved end residues are part of each CDR3. Each record gives: CDR3 length, J gene, D gene, V gene, clone size, CDR3 DNA, CDR3 protein. A D gene is named only where the DNA matches it firmly. Clone size, where shown, is once, few, many, or a class for clones that have expanded.

>12|TRBJ1-1|TRBD1|TRBV10-3|NA
TGTGCCATCAGTATAGGACAGGGCGAGGCTTTCTTT
CAISIGQGEAFF
>16|TRBJ1-5|NA|TRBV7-8|NA
NA
CASSFGNGRDGQPQHF
>14|TRBJ2-7|NA|TRBV19|NA
TGTGCCAGCAGGAAGGACGGGGGCACCTACGAGCAGTACTTC
CASRKDGGTYEQYF
>16|TRBJ1-5|NA|TRBV7-2|few
TGTGCCAGCAGCCCCTCTATTGGGCAACAAGAGAAGCCCCAGCATTTT
CASSPSIGQQEKPQHF
>12|TRBJ1-2|NA|TRBV20-1|NA
TGCAGTGCCCTAGGGACGGGTCGGGGCTACACCTTC
CSALGTGRGYTF
>13|TRBJ1-3|NA|TRBV12-3/TRBV12-4|few
TGTGCCATCGGCCGGGGCTCTGGAAACACCATATATTTT
CAIGRGSGNTIYF
>15|TRBJ1-4|NA|TRBV2|many
TGTGCCAGCAGTGAAGCTTGGGGTGGGAGTGAAAAACTGTTTTTT
CASSEAWGGSEKLFF
>15|TRBJ1-2|NA|TRBV3-1|NA
TGTGCCAGCAGCCAATCCGCCCGGATCAACTATGGCTACACCTTC
CASSQSARINYGYTF
>14|TRBJ2-5|TRBD2|TRBV20-1|NA
TGCAGTGCTAGACCTGACCGGGAGGCAGAGACCCAGTACTTC
CSARPDREAETQYF
>12|TRBJ2-7|NA|TRBV5-1|many
TGCGCCAGCAGCTCCGACAACTACGAGCAGTACTTC
CASSSDNYEQYF
>15|TRBJ2-7|TRBD1|TRBV2|NA
TGTGCCAGCAGCCCGACCGGGACAGCACTTTACGAGCAGTACTTC
CASSPTGTALYEQYF
>15|TRBJ2-5|TRBD2|TRBV5-1|few
TGCGCCAGCAGCTTAGGACTAGCGGGAGGACAGACCCAGTACTTC
CASSLGLAGGQTQYF
>13|TRBJ2-7|NA|TRBV2|few
TGTGCCAGCACCCCCATCGGGTCCGACGAGCAGTACTTC
CASTPIGSDEQYF
>15|TRBJ2-5|TRBD2|TRBV19|few
TGTGCCAGCAGTTACTCAGTTAGCGGGAAAGAGACCCAGTACTTC
CASSYSVSGKETQYF
>11|TRBJ1-2|TRBD1|TRBV29-1|many
TGCAGCGTGGTGACAGGGCCTGGCTACACCTTC
CSVVTGPGYTF
>12|TRBJ2-7|NA|TRBV7-3|NA
TGTGCCAGCAGCTCGCCGGACTACGAGCAGTACTTC
CASSSPDYEQYF
>15|TRBJ1-1|TRBD1|TRBV29-1|NA
TGCAGCGTTCCCCAAACAGGGACAGGCAACACTGAAGCTTTCTTT
CSVPQTGTGNTEAFF
>14|TRBJ2-5|TRBD2|TRBV24-1|NA
TGTGCCAGCAGTGCGCCAGCGGGGGGACCGACCCAGTACTTC
CASSAPAGGPTQYF
>15|TRBJ2-7|TRBD1|TRBV10-3|many
TGTGCCAGCAGTAAGCAGGGGGCGAGCTCCTACGAGCAGTACTTC
CASSKQGASSYEQYF
>17|TRBJ2-5|TRBD1|TRBV7-9|few
TGTGCCAGCAGCCCGGGGCATGGGACAGGGCACGAAGAGACCCAGTACTTC
CASSPGHGTGHEETQYF
>15|TRBJ1-1|TRBD1|TRBV10-3|NA
TGTGCCAGCTCCCCACAACAGGGGATGAACACTGAAGCTTTCTTT
CASSPQQGMNTEAFF
>14|TRBJ2-5|NA|TRBV9|many
TGTGCCAGCAGCGCAAATAGCGCACAAGAGACCCAGTACTTC
CASSANSAQETQYF
>16|TRBJ2-7|TRBD1|TRBV5-1|NA
TGCGCCAGCAGCCCGGCAAAGACAGGGGGAATCTACGAGCAGTACTTC
CASSPAKTGGIYEQYF
>14|TRBJ1-1|NA|TRBV7-3|NA
TGTGCCAGCAGCTTAACCGGGGTCAACACTAAAGCTTTCTTT
CASSLTGVNTKAFF
>13|TRBJ1-5|NA|TRBV29-1|many
TGCAGCGTTACCAGGGATAGCAATCAGCCCCAGCATTTT
CSVTRDSNQPQHF
>14|TRBJ1-5|TRBD1|TRBV7-8|NA
TGTGCCTGGAGCTCGGGACAGGGTAATCAGCCCCAGCATTTT
CAWSSGQGNQPQHF
>13|TRBJ2-7|NA|TRBV20-1|few
TGCAGTGCTAGAGCAGCGGCCACCTACGAGCAGTACTTC
CSARAAATYEQYF
>15|TRBJ2-7|TRBD2|TRBV25-1|NA
TGTGCCAGCAGTGAAGGGGCTAGCGGCGCCTACGAGCAGTACTTC
CASSEGASGAYEQYF
>14|TRBJ1-2|NA|TRBV2|many
TGTGCCAGCAGTGGAATCTATCGGCGACATGGCTACACCTTC
CASSGIYRRHGYTF
>14|TRBJ1-5|NA|TRBV24-1|many
TGTGCCACCAGTGATGGGGGGCGCGATCAGCCCCAGCATTTT
CATSDGGRDQPQHF
>11|TRBJ1-2|NA|TRBV24-1|few
TGTGCTATCCGTGGAAACTATGGCTACACCTTC
CAIRGNYGYTF